This T cell receptor (beta chain) was retrieved from a study of T cell repertoires in cytomegalovirus infection. Across the study: Public signatures in TCR beta pointed to CMV infection and matching HLA type.

TCRdb reprocessed the reads via MiXCR and lists one record per CDR3 protein. The sample lists approximately 770,000 distinct CDR3 sequences; about 29% were seen once. The study, taken as a whole, reports: HLA-C-restricted CMV clonotypes gave the most frequent clonotype in two of eight donors. Cumulative frequency of public TCR beta families picked out carriers of CMV plus the relevant HLA.

This clonotype was recorded only once. Its cognate antigen is unknown. CDR1 is DFQATT and CDR2 is SNEGSKA in the germline V gene (reference sequence). The CDR3 is 11 residues long. Trimming stripped 6 bases from V and 4 bases from J, with 10 bases between. The sequencing here drew on cultured CD8+ T cells from PBMCs, taken from culture after CMV antigen stimulation. This rearrangement joins TRBV20-1 to TRBJ2-7; D gene unclear. The receptor comes from a human donor in good health (CMV status not recorded). Some clones in this sample may be carry-over from other donors' samples. The CDR3 spells CSAELGYEQYF. The CDR3 nucleotides are TGCAGTGCCGAACTGGGGTACGAGCAGTACTTC.